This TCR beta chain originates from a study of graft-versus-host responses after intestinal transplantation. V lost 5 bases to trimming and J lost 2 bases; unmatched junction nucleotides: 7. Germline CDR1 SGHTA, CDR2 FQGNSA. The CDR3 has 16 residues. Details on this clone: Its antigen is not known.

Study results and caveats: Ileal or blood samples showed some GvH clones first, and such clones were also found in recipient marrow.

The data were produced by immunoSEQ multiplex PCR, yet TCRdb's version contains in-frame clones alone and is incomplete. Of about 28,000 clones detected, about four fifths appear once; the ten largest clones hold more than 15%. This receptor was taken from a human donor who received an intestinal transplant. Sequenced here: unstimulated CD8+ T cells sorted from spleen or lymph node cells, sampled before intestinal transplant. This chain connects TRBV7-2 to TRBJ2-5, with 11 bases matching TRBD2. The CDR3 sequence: CASSQGLADPQETQYF. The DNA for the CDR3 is TGTGCCAGCAGCCAGGGACTAGCGGACCCTCAAGAGACCCAGTACTTC.